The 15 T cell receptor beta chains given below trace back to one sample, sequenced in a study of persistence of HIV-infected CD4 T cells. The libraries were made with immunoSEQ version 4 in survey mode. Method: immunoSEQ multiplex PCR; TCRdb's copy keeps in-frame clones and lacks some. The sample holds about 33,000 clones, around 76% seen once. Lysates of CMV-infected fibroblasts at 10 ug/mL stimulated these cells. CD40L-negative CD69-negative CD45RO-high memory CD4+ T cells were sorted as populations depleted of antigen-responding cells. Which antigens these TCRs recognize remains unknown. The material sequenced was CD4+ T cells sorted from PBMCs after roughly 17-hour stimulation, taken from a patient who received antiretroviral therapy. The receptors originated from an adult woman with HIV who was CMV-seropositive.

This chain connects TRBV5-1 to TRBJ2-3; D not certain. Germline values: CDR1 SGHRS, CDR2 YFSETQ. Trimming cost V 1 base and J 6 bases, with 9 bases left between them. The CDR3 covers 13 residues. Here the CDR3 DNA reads TGCGCCAGCAGCTTGCTGGCGCAGGATACGCAGTATTTT. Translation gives CASSLLAQDTQYF.

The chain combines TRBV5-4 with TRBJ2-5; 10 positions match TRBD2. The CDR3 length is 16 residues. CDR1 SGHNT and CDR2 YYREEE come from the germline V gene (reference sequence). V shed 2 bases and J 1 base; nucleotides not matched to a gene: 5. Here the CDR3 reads CASSFSSGRSQETQYF. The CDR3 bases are TGTGCCAGCAGCTTCAGTAGCGGGAGGTCCCAAGAGACCCAGTACTTC.

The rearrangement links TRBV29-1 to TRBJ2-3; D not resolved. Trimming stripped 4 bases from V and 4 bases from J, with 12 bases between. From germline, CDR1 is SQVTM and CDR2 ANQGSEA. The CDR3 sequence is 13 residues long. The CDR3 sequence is CSVAPSPADTQYF. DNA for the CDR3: TGCAGCGTTGCCCCTTCCCCGGCAGATACGCAGTATTTT.

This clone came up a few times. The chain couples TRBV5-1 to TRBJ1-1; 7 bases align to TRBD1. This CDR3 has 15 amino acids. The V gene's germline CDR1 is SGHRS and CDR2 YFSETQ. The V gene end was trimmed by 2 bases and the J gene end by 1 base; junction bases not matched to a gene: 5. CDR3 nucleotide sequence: TGCGCCAGCAGCTTATCCCACAGGGGGAACACTGAAGCTTTCTTT. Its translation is CASSLSHRGNTEAFF.

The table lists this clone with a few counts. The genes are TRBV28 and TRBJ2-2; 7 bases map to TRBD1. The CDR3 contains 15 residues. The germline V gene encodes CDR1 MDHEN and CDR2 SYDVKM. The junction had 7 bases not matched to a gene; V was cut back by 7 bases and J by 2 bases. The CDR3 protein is CASTKGAINTGELFF. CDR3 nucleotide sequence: TGTGCCAGCACTAAGGGGGCTATTAACACCGGGGAGCTGTTTTTT.

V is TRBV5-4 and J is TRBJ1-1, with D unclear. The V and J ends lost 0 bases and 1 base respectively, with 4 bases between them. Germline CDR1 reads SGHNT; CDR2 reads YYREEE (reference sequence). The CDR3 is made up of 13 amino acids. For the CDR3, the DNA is TGTGCCAGCAGCTTGGCCCAGAACACTGAAGCTTTCTTT. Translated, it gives CASSLAQNTEAFF.

For the CDR3, the DNA is TGTGCCAGCAGCTTGGAACCCGGGGGGGCCTACGAGCAGTACTTC. Its translation: CASSLEPGGAYEQYF. This sequence joins TRBV5-4 and TRBJ2-7, with 8 bases matching TRBD2. The CDR3 runs to 15 residues. Germline-derived CDR1 and CDR2 are SGHNT and YYREEE (reference sequence). V lost 0 bases, J lost 2 bases, and 4 bases stayed unmatched.

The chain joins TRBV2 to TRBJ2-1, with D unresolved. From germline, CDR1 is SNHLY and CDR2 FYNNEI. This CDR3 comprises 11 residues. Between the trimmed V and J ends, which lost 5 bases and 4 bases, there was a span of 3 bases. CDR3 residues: CASSLYNEQFF. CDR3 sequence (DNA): TGTGCCAGCAGTTTATACAATGAGCAGTTCTTC. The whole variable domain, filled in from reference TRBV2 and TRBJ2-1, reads EPEVTQTPSHQVTQMGQEVILRCVPISNHLYFYWYRQILGQKVEFLVSFYNNEISEKSEIFDDQFSVERPDGSNFTLKIRSTKLEDSAMYFCASSLYNEQFFGPGTRLTVL.

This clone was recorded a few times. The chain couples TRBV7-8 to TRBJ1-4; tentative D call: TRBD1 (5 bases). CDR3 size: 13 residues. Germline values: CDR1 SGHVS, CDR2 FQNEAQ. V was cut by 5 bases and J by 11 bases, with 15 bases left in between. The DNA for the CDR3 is TGTGCCAGCAGCCGGGACGCCCAAGGGAAACTGTTTTTT. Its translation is CASSRDAQGKLFF.

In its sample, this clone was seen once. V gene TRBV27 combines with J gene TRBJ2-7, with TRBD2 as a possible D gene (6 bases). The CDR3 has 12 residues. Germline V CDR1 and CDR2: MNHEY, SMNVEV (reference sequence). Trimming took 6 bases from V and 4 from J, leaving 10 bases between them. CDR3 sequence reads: CASSRRGYEQYF. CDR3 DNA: TGTGCCAGCAGCCGGAGGGGATACGAGCAGTACTTC.

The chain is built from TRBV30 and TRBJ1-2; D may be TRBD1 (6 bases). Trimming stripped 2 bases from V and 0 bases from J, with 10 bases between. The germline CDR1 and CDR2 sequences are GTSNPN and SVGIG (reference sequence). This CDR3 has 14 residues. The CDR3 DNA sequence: TGTGCCTGGAGTTACAGGGCAGCTAACTATGGCTACACCTTC. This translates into CAWSYRAANYGYTF.

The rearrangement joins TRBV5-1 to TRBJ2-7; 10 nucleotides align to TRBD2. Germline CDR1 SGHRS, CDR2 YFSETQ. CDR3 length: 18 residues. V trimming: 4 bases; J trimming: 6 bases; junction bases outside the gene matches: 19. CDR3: CASSHGQVKLAGIFEQYF. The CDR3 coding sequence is TGCGCCAGCAGCCACGGACAGGTGAAACTAGCGGGGATTTTCGAGCAGTACTTC.

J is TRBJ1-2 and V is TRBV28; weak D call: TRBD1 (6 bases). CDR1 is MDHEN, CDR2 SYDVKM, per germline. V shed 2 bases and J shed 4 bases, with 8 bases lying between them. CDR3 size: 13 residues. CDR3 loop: CASSLETGYGYTF. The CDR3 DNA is TGTGCCAGCAGTTTAGAGACAGGCTATGGCTACACCTTC.

CDR3 DNA sequence: TGTGCCAGCAACCAAAGGGGCCCAGCCTACGAGCAGTACTTC. Its translation: CASNQRGPAYEQYF. V usage is TRBV25-1 and J usage is TRBJ2-7; perhaps TRBD1 as D (5 bases). The CDR3 is made up of 14 amino acids. V shed 7 bases and J shed 2 bases, with 15 bases lying between them. The V gene's germline CDR1 is MGHDK and CDR2 SYGVNS.

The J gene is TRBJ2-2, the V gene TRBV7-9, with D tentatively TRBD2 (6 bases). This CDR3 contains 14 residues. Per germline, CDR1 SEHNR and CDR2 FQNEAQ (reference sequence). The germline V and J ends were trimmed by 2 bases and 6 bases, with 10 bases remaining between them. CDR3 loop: CASSLQGGAGELFF. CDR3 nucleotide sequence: TGTGCCAGCAGCTTACAGGGAGGAGCCGGGGAGCTGTTTTTT. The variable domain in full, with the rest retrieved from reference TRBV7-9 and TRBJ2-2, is DTGVSQNPRHKITKRGQNVTFRCDPISEHNRLYWYRQTLGQGPEFLTYFQNEAQLEKSRLLSDRFSAERPKGSFSTLEIQRTEQGDSAMYLCASSLQGGAGELFFGEGSRLTVL.